This is a list of T cell receptor beta chains from one sample in a study of circulating CD8 cells and anti-PD-1 response in melanoma. TCRdb processed the reads anew with MiXCR; each CDR3 protein has one entry. The top ten hold roughly 70% of the sample, which has about 210 distinct CDR3 sequences, roughly 13% seen once. The sample here was CD8+ T cells from PBMCs, taken at baseline or after one month of anti-PD-1 therapy (not recorded which). The receptors shown here come from a human donor with melanoma. Both conserved end residues are part of each CDR3. D genes are given only for firm matches. Expanded clones get a size class; other rows say once, few or many, or leave the size out.

V gene: TRBV2; J gene: TRBJ2-2; clone size: large; D gene: TRBD2; CDR3 protein: CASSEVLLSGENTGELFF; CDR3 DNA: TGTGCCAGCAGTGAAGTCCTTCTTAGCGGGGAAAACACCGGGGAGCTGTTTTTT
V gene: TRBV28; J gene: TRBJ2-7; clone size: NA; D gene: NA; CDR3 protein: CVSLDNSYEQYF; CDR3 DNA: TGTGTCAGCCTGGACAACTCCTACGAGCAGTACTTC
V gene: TRBV4-2; J gene: TRBJ2-5; clone size: medium-sized; D gene: TRBD2; CDR3 protein: CASSQVKKTSGVGETQYF; CDR3 DNA: TGTGCCAGCAGCCAAGTAAAGAAGACTAGCGGGGTTGGGGAGACCCAGTACTTC
V gene: TRBV5-4; J gene: TRBJ2-7; clone size: large; D gene: NA; CDR3 protein: CASSFRGGVYEQYF; CDR3 DNA: TGTGCCAGCAGCTTCCGCGGGGGCGTCTACGAGCAGTACTTC
V gene: TRBV28; J gene: TRBJ1-5; clone size: medium-sized; D gene: TRBD1; CDR3 protein: CASSLGQGVQPQHF; CDR3 DNA: TGTGCCAGCAGTTTGGGACAGGGGGTTCAGCCCCAGCATTTT
V gene: TRBV2; J gene: TRBJ2-1; clone size: large; D gene: NA; CDR3 protein: CASSESPPLVSSYNEQFF; CDR3 DNA: TGTGCCAGCAGTGAATCCCCGCCACTAGTAAGCTCCTACAATGAGCAGTTCTTC
V gene: TRBV19; J gene: TRBJ1-5; clone size: medium-sized; D gene: NA; CDR3 protein: CASSAGVAGQPQHF; CDR3 DNA: TGTGCCAGTAGTGCGGGGGTAGCAGGTCAGCCCCAGCATTTT
V gene: TRBV19; J gene: TRBJ2-7; clone size: medium-sized; D gene: NA; CDR3 protein: CASSILGSPYEQYF; CDR3 DNA: TGTGCCAGTAGTATTTTGGGTTCCCCCTACGAGCAGTACTTC
V gene: TRBV5-4; J gene: TRBJ1-6; clone size: large; D gene: NA; CDR3 protein: CASSVENSPLHF; CDR3 DNA: TGTGCCAGCAGCGTTGAAAATTCACCCCTCCACTTT